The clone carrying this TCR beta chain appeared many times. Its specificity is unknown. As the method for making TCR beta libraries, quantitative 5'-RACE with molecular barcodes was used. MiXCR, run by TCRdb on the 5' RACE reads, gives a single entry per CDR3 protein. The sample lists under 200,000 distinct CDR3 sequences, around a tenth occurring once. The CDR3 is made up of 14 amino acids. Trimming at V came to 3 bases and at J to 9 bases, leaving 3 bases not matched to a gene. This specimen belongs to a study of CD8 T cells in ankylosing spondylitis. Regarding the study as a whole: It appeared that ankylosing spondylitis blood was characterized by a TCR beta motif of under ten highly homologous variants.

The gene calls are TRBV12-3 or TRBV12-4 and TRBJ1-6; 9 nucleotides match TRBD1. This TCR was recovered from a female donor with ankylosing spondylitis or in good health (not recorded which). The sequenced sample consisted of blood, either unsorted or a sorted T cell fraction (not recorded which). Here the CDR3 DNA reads TGTGCCAGCAGTTTTGGGACAGGGTCTTCACCCCTCCACTTT. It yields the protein CASSFGTGSSPLHF.